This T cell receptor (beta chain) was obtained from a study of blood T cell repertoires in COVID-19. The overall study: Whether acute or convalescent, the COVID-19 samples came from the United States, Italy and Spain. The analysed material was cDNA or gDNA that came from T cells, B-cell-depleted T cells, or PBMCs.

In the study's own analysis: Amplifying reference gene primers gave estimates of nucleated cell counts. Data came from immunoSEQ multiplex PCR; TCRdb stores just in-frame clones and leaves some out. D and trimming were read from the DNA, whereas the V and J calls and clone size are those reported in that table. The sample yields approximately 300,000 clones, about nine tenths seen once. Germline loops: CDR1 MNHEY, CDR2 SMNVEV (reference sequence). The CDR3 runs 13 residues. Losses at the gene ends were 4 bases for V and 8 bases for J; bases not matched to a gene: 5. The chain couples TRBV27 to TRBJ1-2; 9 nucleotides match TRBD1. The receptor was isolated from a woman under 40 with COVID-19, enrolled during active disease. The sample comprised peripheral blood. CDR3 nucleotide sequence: TGTGCCAGCAGTTCCGGGACAGGGAGCGGCTACACCTTC. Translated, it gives CASSSGTGSGYTF.